This T cell receptor beta chain stems from a study of blood T cells in healthy people across ages. Overall study findings and caveats: Shifts in expanded clonotypes may have been confounded by donor CMV status, which was unknown. Investigators viewed diversity estimates from one million T cells as underestimates, the study reported.

Through a sample-barcoded 5' primer and a J-beta primer mix, a second PCR was run for roughly 7 to 12 cycles. A minimum of 3 million CDR3-containing paired-end reads was obtained for each sample. MiXCR, applied by TCRdb to the 5' RACE reads, yields one record per CDR3 protein. The profile covers some 790,000 distinct CDR3 sequences, with more than 25% appearing a single time and 17% taken by the ten largest. A remark on this clonotype: Its specificity is not known. A read error may produce the germline difference seen at one junction end.

There were at least 6 micrograms of total RNA extracted from every sample. The CDR3 totals 14 residues. CDR1 and CDR2 (germline): LGHDT, YNNKEL (reference sequence). The TCR originated in a woman aged 80 or older in good health. The V and J genes are TRBV3-1 and TRBJ2-3; D perhaps matches TRBD2 (5 bases). Sequencing was carried out using blood. CDR3 sequence: CAGSLGVTTNTQYF. DNA of the CDR3: TGTGCCGGCAGCCTGGGAGTGACCACAAATACGCAGTATTTT.